The 8 T cell receptor beta chains below all came from one sample that was sequenced in a study of identical twins' blood T cells (dated by TCRdb to the early 2010s). Libraries were prepared through 5' RACE. Sequencing was carried out with an Illumina Genome Analyzer IIx. TCRdb's own reprocessing of the public reads used fastp at Q25 and MiXCR and kept productive beta chains. CDR3 protein duplicates are merged, each entry listing the most common genes and DNA. The table for this sample lists roughly 380,000 distinct CDR3 sequences; about 28% of them were counted only once. 5.5% to 6.5% of the sample belongs to the ten largest clones. What was sequenced was PBMCs. The receptor set was obtained from a woman aged 18-49 years in good health.

This clonotype has more than one count but fewer than ten. The V gene is TRBV12-3 or TRBV12-4, the J gene TRBJ1-2; D not resolved. The CDR3 has 14 amino acids. V lost 2 bases to trimming and J lost 4 bases, with 11 bases between them. The CDR3 loop reads CASSLRPEFYGYTF. In DNA form, the CDR3 reads TGTGCCAGCAGTTTAAGGCCCGAATTCTATGGCTACACCTTC.

This clonotype was seen a few times. The V gene is TRBV20-1, the J gene TRBJ1-4; D is ambiguous. Trimming removed 3 bases at V and 10 bases at J, with 15 bases between. The CDR3 runs 13 residues. Germline CDR1 is DFQATT and CDR2 is SNEGSKA (reference sequence). CDR3 nucleotides: TGCAGTGCTAGTCTGCCCCAGAAGGGAAAACTGTTTTTT. Amino acids: CSASLPQKGKLFF.

This clonotype was observed a handful of times. The genes are TRBV6-5 and TRBJ2-1; TRBD1 or TRBD2 may be the D gene (5 bases each). The CDR3 has 14 residues. Trimming shortened V by 7 bases and J by 7 bases, and 17 bases separated the two germline ends. The germline V gene has CDR1 MNHEY and CDR2 SVGAGI. CDR3 protein: CASTSQPEGNEQFF. In DNA form, the CDR3 reads TGTGCCAGCACTTCTCAGCCAGAGGGGAATGAGCAGTTCTTC.

This clonotype was found a few times. The chain couples TRBV19 to TRBJ1-1; D is unresolved. The CDR3 loop spans 15 amino acids. V was trimmed by 4 bases and J by 1 base, leaving 13 bases between them. CDR1 is LNHDA, CDR2 SQIVND, per germline (reference sequence). CDR3 in amino acids: CASSTTARGNTEAFF. The CDR3 bases are TGTGCCAGTAGTACTACCGCCCGGGGGAACACTGAAGCTTTCTTT.

The rearrangement uses TRBV7-6 and TRBJ1-3, with D hard to call. Germline V gene sequence: CDR1 SGHVS, CDR2 FNYEAQ. This CDR3 comprises 16 residues. V gave up 3 bases and J gave up 4 bases, with 16 bases separating them. The CDR3 region is CASSFGLGLSGNTIYF. In DNA, the CDR3 is TGTGCCAGCAGCTTTGGCCTCGGGTTATCCGGAAACACCATATATTTT. Looking up the rest from reference TRBV7-6 and TRBJ1-3 gives the full variable domain: GAGVSQSPRYKVTKRGQDVALRCDPISGHVSLYWYRQALGQGPEFLTYFNYEAQQDKSGLPNDRFSAERPEGSISTLTIQRTEQRDSAMYRCASSFGLGLSGNTIYFGEGSWLTVV.

This clonotype was seen only a few times. The rearrangement joins TRBV9 to TRBJ2-1, with 7 bases matching TRBD1. With 0 bases clipped from V and 2 bases from J, the junction kept 5 bases outside the gene matches. Looked up from germline, CDR1 is SGDLS and CDR2 is YYNGEE. CDR3 length: 16 residues. The CDR3 spells CASSVGGGQTYNEQFF. CDR3 sequence (DNA): TGTGCCAGCAGCGTAGGAGGGGGACAGACCTACAATGAGCAGTTCTTC.

This clonotype has a count of ten or more. The V call is TRBV19, the J call TRBJ1-4, with D possibly being TRBD1 (6 bases). Per the germline V gene, CDR1 is LNHDA and CDR2 is SQIVND (reference sequence). Trimming left V 5 bases short and J 6 bases short, with 13 bases between. This CDR3 has 14 amino acids. CDR3 sequence reads: CASSWGREDEKLFF. CDR3 DNA sequence: TGTGCCAGTAGTTGGGGGCGCGAGGATGAAAAACTGTTTTTT.

This clonotype turned up a few times. The gene calls are TRBV19 and TRBJ2-5, with D hard to call. V lost 5 bases and J 0 bases, leaving 4 bases between the germline ends. The CDR3 extends over 12 amino acids. Germline CDR1 and CDR2: LNHDA and SQIVND (reference sequence). The CDR3 protein is CASSRNQETQYF. For the CDR3, the DNA is TGTGCCAGTAGTCGGAACCAAGAGACCCAGTACTTC.